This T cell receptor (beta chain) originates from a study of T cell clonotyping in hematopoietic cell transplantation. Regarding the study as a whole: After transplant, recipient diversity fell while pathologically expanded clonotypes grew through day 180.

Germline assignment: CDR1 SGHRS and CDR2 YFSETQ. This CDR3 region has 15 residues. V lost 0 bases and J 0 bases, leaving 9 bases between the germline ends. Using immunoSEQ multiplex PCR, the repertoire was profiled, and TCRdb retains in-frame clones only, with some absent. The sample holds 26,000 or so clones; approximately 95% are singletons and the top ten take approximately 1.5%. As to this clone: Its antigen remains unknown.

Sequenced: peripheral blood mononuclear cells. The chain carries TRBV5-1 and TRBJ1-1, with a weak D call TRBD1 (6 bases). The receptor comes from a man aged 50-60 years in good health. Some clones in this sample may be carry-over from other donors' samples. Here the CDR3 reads CASSLVGGLNTEAFF. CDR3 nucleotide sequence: TGCGCCAGCAGCTTGGTTGGGGGGCTGAACACTGAAGCTTTCTTT. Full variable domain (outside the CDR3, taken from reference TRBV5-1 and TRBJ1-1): KAGVTQTPRYLIKTRGQQVTLSCSPISGHRSVSWYQQTPGQGLQFLFEYFSETQRNKGNFPGRFSGRQFSNSRSEMNVSTLELGDSALYLCASSLVGGLNTEAFFGQGTRLTVV.